There are a few counts of the clone carrying this T cell receptor (beta chain). After 5'RACE with constant-segment primers, TCR alpha and TCR beta cDNA libraries carrying sample barcodes and UMIs were obtained. TCRdb called the 5' RACE reads again in MiXCR, with one record for every CDR3 protein. This sample has around 340,000 distinct CDR3 sequences; 21% occur once, and the top ten carry 9.5% to 15%. The entry originates in a study of T-cell memory formation after mild COVID-19. The wider study: Largely donor-specific TCR clusters were found.

The germline CDR1 and CDR2 sequences are MNHEY and SVGAGI. The CDR3 has 15 amino acids. Trimming took 6 bases from V and 3 from J; bases not matched to a gene: 5. The chain recombines TRBV6-5 with TRBJ2-3, with 11 bases aligning to TRBD2. This sequence was found in an adult woman who had mild COVID-19 (a few samples of this study predate the infection). Cell type and time point are not known. Sequenced input: PBMCs or a T cell subset sorted from them (not recorded which). CDR3 residues: CASRVLAGVTDTQYF. CDR3 DNA: TGTGCCAGCAGAGTACTAGCGGGAGTGACAGATACGCAGTATTTT.